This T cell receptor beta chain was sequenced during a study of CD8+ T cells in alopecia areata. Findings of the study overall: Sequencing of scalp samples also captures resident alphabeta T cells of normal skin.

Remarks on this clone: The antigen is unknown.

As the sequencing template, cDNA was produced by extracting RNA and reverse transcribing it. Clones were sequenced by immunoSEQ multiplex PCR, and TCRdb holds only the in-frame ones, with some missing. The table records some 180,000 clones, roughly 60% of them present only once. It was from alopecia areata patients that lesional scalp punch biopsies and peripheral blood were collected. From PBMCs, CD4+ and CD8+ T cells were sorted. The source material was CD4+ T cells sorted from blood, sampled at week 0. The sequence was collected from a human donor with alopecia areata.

The CDR3 region has the DNA TGTGCCAGCAGTTTAGCTAGCCCCAATGAGCAGTTCTTC. Amino acid sequence: CASSLASPNEQFF. This sequence joins TRBV28 and TRBJ2-1; D might be TRBD2 (5 bases). The CDR3 consists of 13 residues. V lost 2 bases to trimming and J lost 6 bases, with 8 bases between them. Germline-derived CDR1 and CDR2 are MDHEN and SYDVKM.